This T cell receptor (beta chain) was profiled in a study of T cells after yellow fever vaccination. Study as a whole: Low-cell-number fractions were prepared with SMART-Seq v4 Ultra Low Input.

Details on this clonotype: What it binds is not known.

Making TCR cDNA involved 5'RACE template switching, which added UMIs and a universal primer site. MiXCR, run by TCRdb on the 5' RACE reads, gives a single entry per CDR3 protein. The sample shows 250,000 or so distinct CDR3 sequences, 6.9% of them seen only once. Whole-study results and caveats: Shared CD4/CD8 clonotypes were a small share, likely from convergent recombination. After the booster, nearly 98% of CD4 and 75% to 90% of CD8 primary-response clones were re-detected.

The CDR3 is 13 amino acids. Germline V gives CDR1 SGHVS, CDR2 FQNEAQ. The V and J ends lost 0 bases and 8 bases respectively, with 7 bases between them. The material was CD4+ T cells sorted from PBMCs, obtained 15 days after the yellow fever booster vaccination. The TCR comes from a young man who received the YFV17D yellow fever vaccine. This chain links TRBV7-8 with TRBJ2-2; D gene unclear. Written as DNA, the CDR3 is TGTGCCAGCAGCTTAGCCTTCGGGGGGGAGCTGTTTTTT. Translating gives CASSLAFGGELFF.